This T cell receptor (beta chain) was obtained from a study of T cell responses to AZD1222 COVID-19 vaccine. Method: immunoSEQ multiplex PCR; TCRdb's copy keeps in-frame clones and lacks some. The data show about 170,000 clones, 80% to 90% seen once. Overall study findings and caveats: Most donors were white British and more were female, and clonal diversity was possibly underestimated.

On this clone itself: Its antigen is as yet unknown.

The ends were cut back, 7 bases at V and 3 bases at J, with 13 bases in the middle. CDR1 LNHDA and CDR2 SQIVND come from the germline V gene (reference sequence). This CDR3 comprises 14 residues. The receptor was derived from an adult in good health. V is TRBV19 and J is TRBJ1-5; D call uncertain. Specimen: peripheral blood, collected on day 0 of AZD1222 vaccination. The CDR3 here is CASTHGGANQPQHF. CDR3 coding DNA: TGTGCCAGTACCCACGGCGGTGCCAATCAGCCCCAGCATTTT.